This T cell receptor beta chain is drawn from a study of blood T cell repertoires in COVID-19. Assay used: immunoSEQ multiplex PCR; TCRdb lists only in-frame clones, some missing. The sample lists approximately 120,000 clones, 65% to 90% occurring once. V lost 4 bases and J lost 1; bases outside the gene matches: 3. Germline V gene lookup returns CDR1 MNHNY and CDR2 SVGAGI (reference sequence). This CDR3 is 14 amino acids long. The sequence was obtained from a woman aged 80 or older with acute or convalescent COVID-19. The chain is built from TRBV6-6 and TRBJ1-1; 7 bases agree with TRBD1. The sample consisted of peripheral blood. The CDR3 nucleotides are TGTGCCAGCAGTTCACAGGGGTCGAACACTGAAGCTTTCTTT. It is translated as CASSSQGSNTEAFF.